The next 16 T cell receptor beta chains were all read from a single sample in a study of T-cell memory formation after mild COVID-19 (dated by TCRdb to about 2021). Library method: 5' RACE. Sequenced using an Illumina NovaSeq 6000. TCRdb trimmed the raw reads at Q25, called clones with MiXCR and kept productive beta chains. Duplicate CDR3 protein sequences are folded into a single record with the most common DNA and genes. Here the sample has about 470,000 distinct CDR3 sequences; approximately 23% occur a single time. The ten largest clones add up to around 13% of the sample. What was sequenced was PBMCs or a T cell subset sorted from them (not recorded which). Every receptor here comes from an adult woman who had mild COVID-19 (a few samples of this study predate the infection). The sample titles of this study are shuffled in the database, so cell type and time point are left out; the donor was told from shared clones.

Only a few counts were recorded for this clonotype. V and J are TRBV30 and TRBJ2-3; possibly TRBD2 for D (5 bases). Between the trimmed V and J ends, which lost 2 bases and 2 bases, there was a span of 11 bases. Germline V gene sequence: CDR1 GTSNPN, CDR2 SVGIG (reference sequence). This CDR3 has 14 residues. The CDR3 is CAWSLPGFTDTQYF. The DNA of the CDR3 is TGTGCCTGGAGTCTTCCGGGGTTCACAGATACGCAGTATTTT.

This clonotype showed up just a few times. The chain couples TRBV4-2 to TRBJ2-2; 7 nucleotides align to TRBD2. Germline values: CDR1 LGHNA, CDR2 YNFKEQ. The J segment lost 0 bases and the V segment lost 0 bases, leaving 7 bases of the junction unmatched. This CDR3 region has 18 residues. Here the CDR3 DNA reads TGTGCCAGCAGCCAAGATAAGGGACTAAACTCGAACACCGGGGAGCTGTTTTTT. It specifies CASSQDKGLNSNTGELFF.

This clonotype showed up many times. CDR3 in DNA: TGTGCCAGCTCACCTCGGGACAGGGCGTCCACTGAAGCTTTCTTT. As protein: CASSPRDRASTEAFF. The chain has TRBV18 and TRBJ1-1; 9 positions match TRBD1. Germline-derived CDR1 and CDR2 are KGHSH and LQKENI. After removal of 3 bases from V and 4 bases from J, the junction contained 6 bases not matched to a gene. This CDR3 is built from 15 residues.

V gene TRBV9 combines with J gene TRBJ1-1; D may be TRBD1 (6 bases). The CDR3 spans 15 residues. Per the germline V gene, CDR1 is SGDLS and CDR2 is YYNGEE. V shed 4 bases and J shed 4 bases, with 17 bases lying between them. The CDR3 reads CASSTQGKGVTEAFF. The CDR3 DNA follows: TGTGCCAGCAGCACCCAGGGAAAGGGGGTCACTGAAGCTTTCTTT.

This sequence joins TRBV5-1 and TRBJ1-4, with D possibly matching TRBD1 (6 bases). CDR3 length equals 15 residues. V lost 4 bases and J 8 bases, leaving 18 bases between the germline ends. Per the germline V gene, CDR1 is SGHRS and CDR2 is YFSETQ. The DNA of the CDR3 is TGCGCCAGCAGCCCACAGGGAGGCGCATGGGAAAAACTGTTTTTT. Translating gives CASSPQGGAWEKLFF. Full variable domain (outside the CDR3, taken from reference TRBV5-1 and TRBJ1-4): KAGVTQTPRYLIKTRGQQVTLSCSPISGHRSVSWYQQTPGQGLQFLFEYFSETQRNKGNFPGRFSGRQFSNSRSEMNVSTLELGDSALYLCASSPQGGAWEKLFFGSGTQLSVL.

The V call is TRBV6-6, the J call TRBJ1-2, with D possibly being TRBD1 (5 bases). Germline lookup yields CDR1 MNHNY and CDR2 SVGAGI (reference sequence). The CDR3 covers 14 residues. With 6 bases removed from V and 2 bases from J, the gap between germline ends came to 13 bases. The CDR3 spells CASRPGGRNYGYTF. As DNA, the CDR3 is TGTGCCAGCAGGCCTGGGGGACGGAACTATGGCTACACCTTC.

This clonotype appeared a few times. V is TRBV10-2 and J is TRBJ2-2; D ambiguous. V shed 5 bases and J shed 1 base, with 8 bases lying between them. This CDR3 has 14 amino acids. Germline CDR1 is WSHSY and CDR2 is SAAADI. The CDR3 here is CASSFQVNTGELFF. CDR3 nucleotides: TGCGCCAGCAGTTTCCAGGTGAACACCGGGGAGCTGTTTTTT.

This chain uses TRBV3-1 with TRBJ2-7; a weak D match, TRBD1 (7 bases). From germline, CDR1 is LGHDT and CDR2 YNNKEL (reference sequence). This CDR3 comprises 16 residues. V was trimmed by 5 bases and J by 2 bases, leaving 19 bases between them. CDR3 protein: CASSVRGTVKAYEQYF. The CDR3 bases are TGTGCCAGCAGCGTCCGGGGGACAGTTAAGGCCTACGAGCAGTACTTC.

The CDR3 DNA sequence: TGCAGCATGCGTAACACCGGGGAGCTGTTTTTT. Translated: CSMRNTGELFF. V usage is TRBV29-1 and J usage is TRBJ2-2; D is uncertain. This CDR3 is 11 amino acids long. Trimming stripped 8 bases from V and 2 bases from J, with 6 bases between. Germline CDR1 is SQVTM and CDR2 is ANQGSEA.

This clonotype appeared a few times. This chain links TRBV4-3 with TRBJ2-1; 11 bases are shared with TRBD2. This CDR3 has 16 residues. The V and J ends lost 4 bases and 2 bases, in that order; junction bases with no gene match: 4. Germline loops: CDR1 LGHNA, CDR2 YSLEER. CDR3 sequence reads: CASSPVSGRAYNEQFF. The DNA of the CDR3 is TGCGCCAGCAGCCCCGTTAGCGGGAGGGCCTACAATGAGCAGTTCTTC.

This chain joins TRBV27 and TRBJ2-7; no clear D. V was pared by 4 bases and J by 3 bases, with 10 bases between. Germline CDR1 is MNHEY and CDR2 is SMNVEV (reference sequence). CDR3 size: 13 residues. CDR3 DNA: TGTGCCAGCAGTTCCACCCCCTACTACGAGCAGTACTTC. It specifies CASSSTPYYEQYF.

This clonotype was counted a few times. The gene calls are TRBV20-1 and TRBJ2-1; possible D gene TRBD2, 6 bases. V shed 1 base and J shed 0 bases, with 10 bases lying between them. The CDR3 totals 15 residues. In germline, CDR1 is DFQATT, CDR2 SNEGSKA (reference sequence). CDR3: CSARGIGSSYNEQFF. The CDR3 nucleotides read TGCAGTGCTAGAGGCATCGGGAGCTCCTACAATGAGCAGTTCTTC.

This chain connects TRBV4-2 to TRBJ2-1, with TRBD2 as a possible D gene (6 bases). The CDR3 length is 15 residues. Looked up from germline, CDR1 is LGHNA and CDR2 is YNFKEQ. V lost 4 bases to trimming and J lost 5 bases, with 15 bases between them. This chain's CDR3 is CASSPGLHVNNEQFF. The CDR3 DNA reads as TGTGCCAGCAGCCCGGGACTGCACGTGAACAATGAGCAGTTCTTC.

J is TRBJ2-7 and V is TRBV12-3 or TRBV12-4; 13 bases align to TRBD2. The CDR3 is 16 residues long. J gave up 3 bases and V 7 bases, and 9 bases lay outside the gene matches. CDR3 coding DNA: TGTGCCAGCAAAGCAGGGACTAGCGGGAACCTCTACGAGCAGTACTTC. It translates to CASKAGTSGNLYEQYF.

This clonotype has more than one count but fewer than ten. This rearrangement joins TRBV10-3 to TRBJ2-3; 14 positions match TRBD2. Trimming took 5 bases from V and 5 from J; bases not matched to a gene: 9. This CDR3 has 17 residues. Germline V gene data show CDR1 as ENHRY and CDR2 as SYGVKD. CDR3 amino acids: CAISPTGTSGRVDTQYF. CDR3 DNA sequence: TGTGCCATCAGTCCCACCGGGACTAGCGGGAGAGTAGATACGCAGTATTTT.

Only a few counts were recorded for this clonotype. The chain joins TRBV7-9 to TRBJ2-3, with a tentative D call TRBD2 (7 bases). Germline CDR1 SEHNR, CDR2 FQNEAQ (reference sequence). This CDR3 is built from 15 residues. V was shortened by 6 bases and J by 0 bases, with 13 bases between the two germline ends. CDR3 sequence: CASRVQGGSTDTQYF. CDR3 in DNA: TGTGCCAGCAGAGTACAGGGAGGGAGCACAGATACGCAGTATTTT.